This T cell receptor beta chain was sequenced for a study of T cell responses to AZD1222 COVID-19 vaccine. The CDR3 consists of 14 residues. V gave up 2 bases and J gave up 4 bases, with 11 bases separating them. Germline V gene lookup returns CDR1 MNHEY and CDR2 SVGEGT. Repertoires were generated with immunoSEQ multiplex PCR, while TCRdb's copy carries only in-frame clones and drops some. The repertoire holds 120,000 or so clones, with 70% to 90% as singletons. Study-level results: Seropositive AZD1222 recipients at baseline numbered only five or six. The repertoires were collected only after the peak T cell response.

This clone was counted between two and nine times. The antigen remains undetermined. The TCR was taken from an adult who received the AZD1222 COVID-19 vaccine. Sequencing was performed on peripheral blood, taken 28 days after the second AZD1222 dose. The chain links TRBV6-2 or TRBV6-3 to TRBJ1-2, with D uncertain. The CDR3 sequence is CASSYRSHFYGYTF. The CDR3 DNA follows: TGTGCCAGCAGTTACCGGTCACACTTCTATGGCTACACCTTC.